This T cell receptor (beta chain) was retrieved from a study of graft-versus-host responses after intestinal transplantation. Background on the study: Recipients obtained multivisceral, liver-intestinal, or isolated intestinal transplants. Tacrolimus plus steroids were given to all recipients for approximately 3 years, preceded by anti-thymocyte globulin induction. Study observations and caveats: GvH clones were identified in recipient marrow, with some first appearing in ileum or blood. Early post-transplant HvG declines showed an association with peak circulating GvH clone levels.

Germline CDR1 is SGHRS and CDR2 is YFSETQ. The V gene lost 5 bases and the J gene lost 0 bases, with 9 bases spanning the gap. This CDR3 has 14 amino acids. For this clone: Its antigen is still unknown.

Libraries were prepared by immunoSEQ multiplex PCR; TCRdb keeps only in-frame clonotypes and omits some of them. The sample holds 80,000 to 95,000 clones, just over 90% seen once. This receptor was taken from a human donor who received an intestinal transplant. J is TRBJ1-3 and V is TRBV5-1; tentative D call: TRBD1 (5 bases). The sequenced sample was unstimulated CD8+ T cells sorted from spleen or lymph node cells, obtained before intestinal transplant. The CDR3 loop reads CASSTDSSGNTIYF. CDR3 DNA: TGCGCCAGCAGTACAGACAGCTCTGGAAACACCATATATTTT.